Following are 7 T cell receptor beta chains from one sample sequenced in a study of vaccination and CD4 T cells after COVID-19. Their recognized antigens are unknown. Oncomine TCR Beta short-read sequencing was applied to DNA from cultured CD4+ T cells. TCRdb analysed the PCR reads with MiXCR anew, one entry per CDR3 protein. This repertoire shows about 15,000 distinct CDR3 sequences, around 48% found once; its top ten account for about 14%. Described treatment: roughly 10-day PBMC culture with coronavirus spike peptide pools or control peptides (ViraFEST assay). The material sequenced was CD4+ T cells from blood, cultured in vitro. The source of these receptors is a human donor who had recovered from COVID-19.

The CDR3 reads CATRVTPAAAYNEQFF. CDR3 bases: TGTGCCACCAGAGTCACCCCGGCGGCTGCCTACAATGAGCAGTTCTTC. The genes are TRBV15 and TRBJ2-1; D ambiguous. The V gene's germline CDR1 is LNHNV and CDR2 YYDKDF (reference sequence). Trimming removed 6 bases at V and 2 bases at J, with 17 bases between. This CDR3 comprises 16 residues. Based on the CDR3 plus reference TRBV15 and TRBJ2-1, the full variable domain is DAMVIQNPRYQVTQFGKPVTLSCSQTLNHNVMYWYQQKSSQAPKLLFHYYDKDFNNEADTPDNFQSRRPNTSFCFLDIRSPGLGDTAMYLCATRVTPAAAYNEQFFGPGTRLTVL.

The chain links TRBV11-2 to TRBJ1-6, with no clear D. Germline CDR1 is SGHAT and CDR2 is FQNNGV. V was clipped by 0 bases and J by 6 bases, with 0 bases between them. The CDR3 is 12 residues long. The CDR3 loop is CASSLDNSPLHF. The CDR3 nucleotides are TGTGCCAGCAGCTTAGATAATTCACCCCTCCACTTT.

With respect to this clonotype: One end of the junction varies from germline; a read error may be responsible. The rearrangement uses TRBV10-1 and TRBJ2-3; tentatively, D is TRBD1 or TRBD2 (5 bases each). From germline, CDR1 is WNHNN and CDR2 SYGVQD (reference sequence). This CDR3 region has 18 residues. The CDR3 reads CANPLCREINQRTDTQYF. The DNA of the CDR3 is TGCGCCAACCCATTATGCAGGGAGATAAACCAACGCACAGACACGCAGTATTTT.

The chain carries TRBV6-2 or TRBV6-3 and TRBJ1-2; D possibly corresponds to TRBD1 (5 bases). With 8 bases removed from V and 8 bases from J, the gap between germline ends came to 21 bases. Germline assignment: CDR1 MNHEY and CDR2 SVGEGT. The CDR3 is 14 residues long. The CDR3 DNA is TGTGCCAGCGGACCCGGGACCTCATCAGGAGGCTACACCTTC. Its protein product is CASGPGTSSGGYTF.

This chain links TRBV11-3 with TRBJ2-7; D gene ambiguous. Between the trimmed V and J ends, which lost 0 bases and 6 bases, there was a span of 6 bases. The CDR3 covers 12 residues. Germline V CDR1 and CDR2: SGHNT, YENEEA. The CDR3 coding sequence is TGTGCCAGCAGCTTAGAACCACGCGAGCAGTACTTC. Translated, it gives CASSLEPREQYF.

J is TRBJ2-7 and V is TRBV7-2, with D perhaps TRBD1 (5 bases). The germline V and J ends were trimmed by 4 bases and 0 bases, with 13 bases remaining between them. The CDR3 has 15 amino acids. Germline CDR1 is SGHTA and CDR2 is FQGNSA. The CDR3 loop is CASSSRTRSSYEQYF. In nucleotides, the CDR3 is TGTGCCAGCAGCTCTCGGACAAGAAGCTCCTACGAGCAGTACTTC.

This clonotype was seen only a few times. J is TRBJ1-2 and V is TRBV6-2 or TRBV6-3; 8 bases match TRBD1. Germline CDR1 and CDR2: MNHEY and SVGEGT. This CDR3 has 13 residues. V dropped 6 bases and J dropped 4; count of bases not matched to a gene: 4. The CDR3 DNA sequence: TGTGCCAGCAGCAGACAGGGGAGCTATGGCTACACCTTC. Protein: CASSRQGSYGYTF.